Following are 31 T cell receptor beta chains from one sample sequenced in a study of a mutant IDH1 vaccine in newly diagnosed glioma (dated by TCRdb to about 2021). The receptor library was made with the immunoSEQ multiplex PCR assay. TCRdb retrieved this table from immuneACCESS and kept in-frame rearrangements only. Not all clones are present; in checked studies, unresolved V genes account for under half, and no reason is known for the remainder. A total of 60,000 or so clones appear in this sample, 75% to 90% of them only once. The ten largest clonotypes hold roughly 5.1% of the sample. In light of the paper, this sample's time point label describes: week 5, during vaccination. Each vaccine dose, consisting of 300 ug of a 20-mer mutant IDH1 peptide in Montanide, was administered subcutaneously with topical imiquimod. These receptors' antigens are unknown. This material consisted of PBMCs, taken from a glioma patient whose treatment included an IDH1 peptide vaccine. Receptor source: a woman aged 40 to 55 with glioma.

As DNA, the CDR3 is TGTGCCAGCAGCTTACCGACCGACTATCACGAGCAGTACTTC. As protein: CASSLPTDYHEQYF. The chain joins TRBV7-6 to TRBJ2-7; tentatively, D is TRBD2 (5 bases). CDR1 and CDR2 from the germline V gene are SGHVS and FNYEAQ. Trimming stripped 2 bases from V and 5 bases from J, with 13 bases between. The CDR3 is 14 amino acids.

The chain joins TRBV18 to TRBJ2-7; 7 bases fit TRBD1. J was trimmed by 7 bases and V by 3 bases; bases with no gene match: 6. CDR1 is KGHSH and CDR2 is LQKENI in the germline V gene. This CDR3 comprises 13 residues. This CDR3 reads CASSPGQGEEQYF. CDR3 coding DNA: TGTGCCAGCTCACCCGGGCAGGGGGAAGAGCAGTACTTC. Full variable domain (remainder filled in from reference TRBV18 and TRBJ2-7): NAGVMQNPRHLVRRRGQEARLRCSPMKGHSHVYWYRQLPEEGLKFMVYLQKENIIDESGMPKERFSAEFPKEGPSILRIQQVVRGDSAAYFCASSPGQGEEQYFGPGTRLTVT.

V usage is TRBV14 and J usage is TRBJ2-5, with D perhaps TRBD2 (7 bases). Trimming took off 2 bases at V and 4 bases at J, with 11 bases between the two ends. CDR1 is SGHDN and CDR2 is FVKESK in the germline V gene. The length of the CDR3 is 14 residues. The DNA for the CDR3 is TGTGCCAGCAGCCAACGGGGGGCCGTAGAGACCCAGTACTTC. It translates to CASSQRGAVETQYF.

The chain is built from TRBV27 and TRBJ2-5, with unresolved D. Germline CDR1 reads MNHEY; CDR2 reads SMNVEV (reference sequence). The ends were cut back, 2 bases at V and 5 bases at J, with 9 bases in the middle. This CDR3 is 13 amino acids long. Here the CDR3 reads CASSLRVRETQYF. In nucleotides, the CDR3 is TGTGCCAGCAGTTTACGGGTGAGGGAGACCCAGTACTTC.

V and J are TRBV5-1 and TRBJ2-7, with D tentatively TRBD1 (5 bases). The CDR3 consists of 15 residues. V was clipped by 1 base and J by 2 bases, with 13 bases between them. Germline loops: CDR1 SGHRS, CDR2 YFSETQ. The CDR3 DNA reads TGCGCCAGCAGCTTGATGGCAGGGATAACCTACGAGCAGTACTTC. Protein: CASSLMAGITYEQYF.

This chain uses TRBV2 with TRBJ2-5; maybe TRBD1 (5 bases). V was pared by 0 bases and J by 7 bases, with 12 bases between. The CDR3 sequence is 14 residues long. Per the germline V gene, CDR1 is SNHLY and CDR2 is FYNNEI. The CDR3 DNA is TGTGCCAGCAGTGAAGCGTCGGACACGGGGACCCAGTACTTC. Translating it yields CASSEASDTGTQYF.

V and J are TRBV19 and TRBJ2-7, with D tentatively TRBD1 (5 bases). This CDR3 is 14 amino acids long. V was shortened by 7 bases and J by 5 bases, with 18 bases between the two germline ends. Germline V gene sequence: CDR1 LNHDA, CDR2 SQIVND (reference sequence). The CDR3 loop is CASKVSAGINEQYF. DNA of the CDR3: TGTGCCAGTAAGGTATCGGCAGGGATCAACGAGCAGTACTTC.

The gene calls are TRBV18 and TRBJ1-2; TRBD1 is a possible D gene (5 bases). The V gene's germline CDR1 is KGHSH and CDR2 LQKENI. The CDR3 runs to 13 residues. The V end was cut by 2 bases, the J end by 8 bases, with 12 bases between. CDR3 residues: CASSPGALGGYTF. The CDR3 bases are TGTGCCAGCTCACCAGGGGCCCTGGGGGGCTACACCTTC.

The DNA of the CDR3 is TGTGCCAGCAGCCAAGGGTTCGGCGGGAGTGCCCACGAGCAGTACTTC. Its protein product is CASSQGFGGSAHEQYF. The chain carries TRBV4-2 and TRBJ2-7, with TRBD2 matching 7 bases. This CDR3 is 16 amino acids long. The junction had 11 bases not matched to a gene; V was cut back by 1 base and J by 5 bases. Germline CDR1 and CDR2: LGHNA and YNFKEQ.

The chain carries TRBV5-6 and TRBJ2-1; D call uncertain. V was trimmed by 4 bases and J by 0 bases, leaving 17 bases between them. The germline V gene has CDR1 SGHDT and CDR2 YYEEEE. The CDR3 is 17 residues long. This CDR3 is CASSPTPGWGSYNEQFF. In DNA, the CDR3 is TGTGCCAGCAGCCCAACTCCGGGCTGGGGCTCCTACAATGAGCAGTTCTTC.

Only a few counts were recorded for this clone. The rearrangement links TRBV19 to TRBJ1-2; TRBD1 matches at 7 bases. Losses at the gene ends were 6 bases for V and 3 bases for J; bases not matched to a gene: 7. The CDR3 contains 14 residues. Germline CDR1 LNHDA, CDR2 SQIVND (reference sequence). The CDR3 coding sequence is TGTGCCAGTAGCCTGGAGGGGGCCGACTATGGCTACACCTTC. Translation: CASSLEGADYGYTF.

The CDR3 here is CASSPRPGTETDTQYF. As DNA, the CDR3 is TGTGCCAGCAGCCCTCGTCCCGGGACAGAAACAGATACGCAGTATTTT. The chain has TRBV21-1 and TRBJ2-3; the D call in the table, TRBD1, was not verified against the DNA. TRBV21-1 has pseudogene status. The CDR3 is made up of 16 amino acids.

The V call is TRBV6-1, the J call TRBJ1-2; D might be TRBD1 (5 bases). The CDR3 length is 14 residues. The ends were cut back, 6 bases at V and 3 bases at J, with 14 bases in the middle. Germline V gene sequence: CDR1 MNHNS, CDR2 SASEGT. CDR3 protein: CASRAPGGDYGYTF. Written as DNA, the CDR3 is TGTGCCAGCAGGGCCCCGGGGGGGGACTATGGCTACACCTTC.

This chain's CDR3 is CASSESGAAKNIQYF. DNA for the CDR3: TGTGCCAGCAGTGAATCCGGGGCGGCCAAAAACATTCAGTACTTC. V and J are TRBV2 and TRBJ2-4, with D perhaps matching TRBD1 or TRBD2 (5 bases each). Deletions cut 2 bases from V and 1 base from J, with 9 bases between. CDR3 length: 15 amino acids. Germline V lookup: CDR1 SNHLY, CDR2 FYNNEI.

The rearrangement uses TRBV2 and TRBJ2-5; either TRBD1 or TRBD2 may supply D (5 bases each). This CDR3 spans 15 amino acids. Germline CDR1 reads SNHLY; CDR2 reads FYNNEI. Deletions cut 1 base from V and 2 bases from J, with 11 bases between. CDR3 DNA sequence: TGTGCCAGCAGTGAAGATTGGGACCAGCAAGAGACCCAGTACTTC. It specifies CASSEDWDQQETQYF.

The CDR3 sequence: CASSATGSPEQYF. The CDR3 DNA reads as TGTGCCAGCAGCGCGACAGGGTCCCCCGAGCAGTACTTC. The genes are TRBV7-9 and TRBJ2-7; 7 nucleotides line up with TRBD1. The ends lost 5 bases at V and 6 bases at J; junction bases unmatched: 7. The CDR3 loop spans 13 amino acids. Per the germline V gene, CDR1 is SEHNR and CDR2 is FQNEAQ (reference sequence).

This chain connects TRBV7-2 to TRBJ1-2; TRBD1 might be the D (5 bases). Trimming took 0 bases from V and 2 from J, leaving 16 bases between them. The CDR3 totals 17 residues. Germline V lookup: CDR1 SGHTA, CDR2 FQGNSA. In DNA form, the CDR3 reads TGTGCCAGCAGCTTAGCGCCCCGGGACGGGGAAAACTATGGCTACACCTTC. Translated: CASSLAPRDGENYGYTF.

This chain joins TRBV2 and TRBJ2-2; D may be TRBD2 (5 bases). The CDR3 runs to 13 residues. CDR1 is SNHLY and CDR2 is FYNNEI in the germline V gene. V was cut by 4 bases and J by 6 bases, with 9 bases left in between. The CDR3 DNA reads as TGTGCCAGCAGTGGGAGGCCAGCCGGGGAGCTGTTTTTT. It encodes CASSGRPAGELFF.

The CDR3 DNA reads as TGCGCCAGCAGCCGGGGTGTCGTTGGAGAGACCCAGTACTTC. Its translation: CASSRGVVGETQYF. The gene calls are TRBV4-1 and TRBJ2-5; the D is unclear. The germline V gene has CDR1 MGHRA and CDR2 YSYEKL. Trimming took off 4 bases at V and 4 bases at J, with 13 bases between the two ends. The CDR3 covers 14 residues.

This clone was recorded once. This sequence joins TRBV27 and TRBJ1-3; unclear D gene. The CDR3 extends over 15 amino acids. From germline, CDR1 is MNHEY and CDR2 SMNVEV (reference sequence). The V gene lost 2 bases and the J gene lost 0 bases, with 8 bases spanning the gap. Here the CDR3 DNA reads TGTGCCAGCAGTTTAATGGGGAACTCTGGAAACACCATATATTTT. Translated, it gives CASSLMGNSGNTIYF.

J is TRBJ1-5 and V is TRBV15; 8 bases agree with TRBD1. Germline trimming cut 0 bases from V and 0 bases from J; bases unmatched to any gene: 4. CDR1 and CDR2 from the germline V gene are LNHNV and YYDKDF (reference sequence). This CDR3 contains 17 residues. The CDR3 DNA follows: TGTGCCACCAGCAGAGATCGGACAGGGCATAGCAATCAGCCCCAGCATTTT. It translates to CATSRDRTGHSNQPQHF.

The rearrangement joins TRBV5-4 to TRBJ2-7, with 10 nucleotides matching TRBD2. V shed 2 bases, J shed 7 bases, and the junction held 6 bases outside the gene matches. The germline CDR1 and CDR2 sequences are SGHNT and YYREEE (reference sequence). The CDR3 spans 14 residues. The CDR3 bases are TGTGCCAGCAGCTTTAGCGGGAGGTTGGGGGAGCAGTACTTC. Translating it yields CASSFSGRLGEQYF.

V gene TRBV5-1 combines with J gene TRBJ1-2; possibly TRBD1 for D (5 bases). CDR1 and CDR2 from the germline V gene are SGHRS and YFSETQ. The V and J ends lost 5 bases and 4 bases respectively, with 27 bases between them. This CDR3 contains 18 residues. The CDR3 reads CASSLGAIGRGVIYGYTF. CDR3 DNA sequence: TGCGCCAGCAGTCTCGGGGCGATCGGGAGAGGGGTTATCTATGGCTACACCTTC. The entire variable domain, with the rest obtained from reference TRBV5-1 and TRBJ1-2, is as follows: KAGVTQTPRYLIKTRGQQVTLSCSPISGHRSVSWYQQTPGQGLQFLFEYFSETQRNKGNFPGRFSGRQFSNSRSEMNVSTLELGDSALYLCASSLGAIGRGVIYGYTFGSGTRLTVV.

The rearrangement uses TRBV6-1 and TRBJ1-2, with D unclear. The ends were cut back, 6 bases at V and 5 bases at J, with 13 bases in the middle. The CDR3 length is 13 residues. Germline V gives CDR1 MNHNS, CDR2 SASEGT. The CDR3 reads CASSKGGVYGYTF. In nucleotides, the CDR3 is TGTGCCAGCAGCAAGGGCGGGGTTTATGGCTACACCTTC.

V is TRBV9 and J is TRBJ2-5, with 7 nucleotides matching TRBD2. The CDR3 runs 16 residues. CDR1 is SGDLS and CDR2 is YYNGEE in the germline V gene. The V segment lost 3 bases and the J segment 1 base; nucleotides outside the gene matches: 9. The CDR3 loop is CASSGGSGLVQETQYF. CDR3 DNA sequence: TGTGCCAGCAGCGGGGGTAGCGGGTTAGTCCAAGAGACCCAGTACTTC.

The chain recombines TRBV4-2 with TRBJ2-1; 12 bases match TRBD2. CDR3 length: 17 residues. Trimming removed 1 base from V and 5 bases from J; junction bases left unmatched: 6. Germline V lookup: CDR1 LGHNA, CDR2 YNFKEQ. The CDR3 DNA follows: TGTGCCAGCAGCCAAGCCTGGGGACTAGCGGGCAACAATGAGCAGTTCTTC. Amino acids: CASSQAWGLAGNNEQFF.

The J gene is TRBJ2-1, the V gene TRBV4-3; 8 bases map to TRBD1. Germline V CDR1 and CDR2: LGHNA, YSLEER. CDR3 size: 16 residues. J lost 6 bases, V lost 1 base, and 8 bases had no gene match. The CDR3 DNA is TGCGCCAGCAGCCAAGTGCCGGAAACAGGGGGCAATGAGCAGTTCTTC. Translated: CASSQVPETGGNEQFF.

This chain connects TRBV4-1 to TRBJ2-7; 7 bases are a match to TRBD2. J gave up 2 bases and V 0 bases, and 1 base lay outside the gene matches. Germline lookup yields CDR1 MGHRA and CDR2 YSYEKL. The CDR3 extends over 14 amino acids. The CDR3 reads CASSQEGGTYEQYF. CDR3 sequence (DNA): TGCGCCAGCAGCCAAGAGGGGGGGACCTACGAGCAGTACTTC.

This chain connects TRBV4-1 to TRBJ2-1; D call uncertain. The V end lost 3 bases, the J end lost 7 bases, and 4 bases lay between the germline ends. There are 11 residues in the CDR3. CDR1 and CDR2 (germline): MGHRA, YSYEKL. The CDR3 nucleotides are TGCGCCAGCAGCCAGCGGAATGAGCAGTTCTTC. It is translated as CASSQRNEQFF.

CDR3 amino acids: CASSLTGAGTEAFF. The CDR3 bases are TGCGCCAGCAGCCTAACAGGGGCGGGGACGGAAGCTTTCTTT. The J gene is TRBJ1-1, the V gene TRBV4-1; 7 bases fit TRBD1. The CDR3 is 14 amino acids. With V trimmed by 4 bases and J by 8 bases, 10 bases remained unmatched. The germline V gene encodes CDR1 MGHRA and CDR2 YSYEKL.

The rearrangement uses TRBV29-1 and TRBJ1-2, with D perhaps matching TRBD1 (5 bases). V shed 3 bases and J shed 5 bases, with 10 bases lying between them. The CDR3 sequence is 12 residues long. Looked up from germline, CDR1 is SQVTM and CDR2 is ANQGSEA. CDR3 loop: CSVEPRTYGYTF. CDR3 DNA sequence: TGCAGCGTTGAGCCTCGGACATATGGCTACACCTTC.